These 27 T cell receptor beta chains share one sample of origin, sequenced in a study of blood T cell repertoires in COVID-19. Libraries were prepared by immunoSEQ multiplex PCR; TCRdb keeps only in-frame clonotypes and omits some of them. The sample lists approximately 200,000 clones, about 90% occurring once. Sequenced: peripheral blood. The receptors were sampled from a man between 40 and 49 years old with active or convalescent COVID-19.

This chain links TRBV7-3 with TRBJ1-6; D is possibly TRBD1 (6 bases). The germline gives CDR1 SGHTA, CDR2 FQGTGA. The CDR3 sequence is 15 residues long. V was pared by 2 bases and J by 12 bases, with 17 bases between. The CDR3 bases are TGTGCCAGCAGCTTAGAAGGGACAACCATACAACCCCTCCACTTT. Encoded protein: CASSLEGTTIQPLHF. The entire variable domain, with the rest obtained from reference TRBV7-3 and TRBJ1-6, is as follows: GAGVSQTPSNKVTEKGKYVELRCDPISGHTALYWYRQSLGQGPEFLIYFQGTGAADDSGLPNDRFFAVRPEGSVSTLKIQRTERGDSAVYLCASSLEGTTIQPLHFGNGTRLTVT.

The genes are TRBV12-5 and TRBJ1-1; 7 positions match TRBD1. CDR1 and CDR2 (germline): LGHNT, FRNRAP. With 1 base clipped from V and 0 bases from J, the junction kept 5 bases outside the gene matches. This CDR3 region has 16 residues. In DNA form, the CDR3 reads TGTGCTAGTGGTTTGGGAGGGACAGCCATGAACACTGAAGCTTTCTTT. Its translation is CASGLGGTAMNTEAFF.

The rearrangement uses TRBV2 and TRBJ2-3; D might be TRBD2 (6 bases). The CDR3 loop spans 14 amino acids. Germline assignment: CDR1 SNHLY and CDR2 FYNNEI. V was trimmed by 6 bases and J by 3 bases, leaving 13 bases between them. CDR3: CASRGGFLTDTQYF. In nucleotides, the CDR3 is TGTGCCAGCAGGGGGGGTTTCTTGACAGATACGCAGTATTTT.

The gene calls are TRBV19 and TRBJ1-1; TRBD1 aligns across 9 bases. Germline lookup yields CDR1 LNHDA and CDR2 SQIVND (reference sequence). The ends lost 2 bases at V and 5 bases at J; junction bases unmatched: 9. The CDR3 covers 16 residues. The DNA for the CDR3 is TGTGCCAGTAGTATATTGGGACAGGGCAGGGGGACTGAAGCTTTCTTT. Residues: CASSILGQGRGTEAFF.

The chain uses TRBV28 and TRBJ1-6, with a weak D call TRBD1 (6 bases). Germline assignment: CDR1 MDHEN and CDR2 SYDVKM. This CDR3 spans 14 amino acids. The V end lost 6 bases, the J end lost 5 bases, and 11 bases lay between the germline ends. CDR3 DNA sequence: TGTGCCAGCAGCTACGGACAGCATAATTCACCCCTCCACTTT. The encoded protein is CASSYGQHNSPLHF.

V and J are TRBV3-1 (or the pseudogene TRBV3-2) and TRBJ2-7, with 12 positions matching TRBD2. The length of the CDR3 is 16 residues. With V trimmed by 4 bases and J by 6 bases, 10 bases remained unmatched. Germline V gene data show CDR1 as LGHDT and CDR2 as YNNKEL (reference sequence). The CDR3 sequence is CASSRHQTSGSTEQYF. The CDR3 DNA is TGTGCCAGCAGCCGGCACCAGACTAGCGGGAGCACCGAGCAGTACTTC.

J is TRBJ2-5 and V is TRBV6-2 or TRBV6-3; maybe TRBD1 (6 bases). V lost 0 bases and J lost 4, with 12 bases in between. The CDR3 length is 15 residues. The germline gives CDR1 MNHEY, CDR2 SVGEGT. The CDR3 spells CASSYSLQGSETQYF. As DNA, the CDR3 is TGTGCCAGCAGTTACTCGCTACAGGGTTCAGAGACCCAGTACTTC.

The chain joins TRBV4-1 to TRBJ1-2, with TRBD1 as a possible D gene (5 bases). V lost 1 base and J lost 3, with 21 bases in between. The V gene's germline CDR1 is MGHRA and CDR2 YSYEKL. The CDR3 covers 18 residues. The CDR3 sequence is CASSQVIPVGSGDYGYTF. CDR3 nucleotides: TGCGCCAGCAGCCAAGTTATCCCGGTAGGTTCGGGGGACTATGGCTACACCTTC.

The chain carries TRBV5-1 and TRBJ1-2; 9 nucleotides line up with TRBD1. Looked up from germline, CDR1 is SGHRS and CDR2 is YFSETQ. CDR3 length equals 14 residues. V lost 2 bases and J lost 7; bases outside the gene matches: 6. The CDR3 reads CASSLGDRGTGYTF. The CDR3 nucleotides are TGCGCCAGCAGCTTAGGTGACAGGGGGACTGGCTACACCTTC.

In this sample, this clone turned up once. V gene TRBV5-5 combines with J gene TRBJ2-3; D possibly corresponds to TRBD1 (5 bases). This CDR3 is built from 14 residues. V lost 4 bases and J 1 base, leaving 10 bases between the germline ends. The germline V gene has CDR1 SGHKS and CDR2 YYEKEE (reference sequence). CDR3: CASSGLGGTDTQYF. DNA for the CDR3: TGTGCCAGCAGCGGCTTAGGGGGCACAGATACGCAGTATTTT.

This chain links TRBV6-2 or TRBV6-3 with TRBJ2-7; TRBD1 aligns across 8 bases. Germline assignment: CDR1 MNHEY and CDR2 SVGEGT. V was pared by 7 bases and J by 3 bases, with 11 bases of the junction left unmatched. CDR3 length: 15 amino acids. This chain's CDR3 is CASIPWTGSIYEQYF. CDR3 DNA: TGTGCCAGCATCCCCTGGACAGGGAGTATCTACGAGCAGTACTTC.

In DNA, the CDR3 is TGCGCCAGCAGCTTTTCAGGGAATCAGCCCCAGCATTTT. Protein: CASSFSGNQPQHF. The chain combines TRBV5-1 with TRBJ1-5, with a tentative D call TRBD1 (5 bases). This CDR3 has 13 amino acids. Germline V gene sequence: CDR1 SGHRS, CDR2 YFSETQ. V lost 2 bases, J lost 4 bases, and 7 bases lay in between.

The chain employs TRBV19 and TRBJ2-5; 11 nucleotides match TRBD1. This CDR3 region has 15 residues. Trimming at V came to 3 bases and at J to 5 bases, leaving 5 bases not matched to a gene. Germline V gene sequence: CDR1 LNHDA, CDR2 SQIVND (reference sequence). CDR3 sequence: CASSMGTGGRETQYF. The CDR3 coding sequence is TGTGCCAGTAGTATGGGGACAGGGGGACGGGAGACCCAGTACTTC. Together with reference TRBV19 and TRBJ2-5, the CDR3 gives the full variable domain: DGGITQSPKYLFRKEGQNVTLSCEQNLNHDAMYWYRQDPGQGLRLIYYSQIVNDFQKGDIAEGYSVSREKKESFPLTVTSAQKNPTAFYLCASSMGTGGRETQYFGPGTRLLVL.

The J gene is TRBJ2-5, the V gene TRBV19, with D possibly matching TRBD1 (6 bases). V was trimmed by 1 base and J by 5 bases, leaving 14 bases between them. The CDR3 contains 15 residues. The germline CDR1 and CDR2 sequences are LNHDA and SQIVND (reference sequence). The CDR3 here is CASSIGGRLRETQYF. The CDR3 DNA follows: TGTGCCAGTAGTATAGGGGGGCGTCTCAGGGAGACCCAGTACTTC.

CDR3 coding DNA: TGTGCCAGCAGCTTCGGGGCCTACGAGCAGTACTTC. The encoded protein is CASSFGAYEQYF. The chain couples TRBV7-9 to TRBJ2-7, with D possibly being TRBD2 (5 bases). From germline, CDR1 is SEHNR and CDR2 FQNEAQ (reference sequence). The CDR3 spans 12 residues. V gave up 3 bases and J gave up 2 bases, with 5 bases separating them.

This chain uses TRBV6-5 with TRBJ1-2; 7 bases fit TRBD1. CDR1 is MNHEY, CDR2 SVGAGI, per germline. Trimming took 1 base from V and 0 from J; bases not matched to a gene: 5. This CDR3 spans 16 amino acids. Here the CDR3 DNA reads TGTGCCAGCAGTTACTTGGCAGGGGGAGCTAACTATGGCTACACCTTC. Translating gives CASSYLAGGANYGYTF.

This chain links TRBV10-3 with TRBJ2-3, with a possible D match to TRBD2 (6 bases). V was trimmed by 5 bases and J by 2 bases, leaving 14 bases between them. There are 15 residues in the CDR3. Germline CDR1 is ENHRY and CDR2 is SYGVKD. CDR3 in DNA: TGTGCCATCAGTTACACCGGGAGAACCACAGATACGCAGTATTTT. Residues: CAISYTGRTTDTQYF.

The chain employs TRBV30 and TRBJ1-5, with 7 bases aligning to TRBD1. The CDR3 consists of 14 residues. The ends lost 1 base at V and 6 bases at J; junction bases unmatched: 6. Per germline, CDR1 GTSNPN and CDR2 SVGIG (reference sequence). CDR3 nucleotide sequence: TGTGCCTGGAGTGGCAGGGGGAATCTTCAGCCCCAGCATTTT. It yields the protein CAWSGRGNLQPQHF.

This clone has just one count. The rearrangement joins TRBV30 to TRBJ1-5; 7 bases line up with TRBD1. V lost 2 bases, J lost 6 bases, and 4 bases stayed unmatched. The germline V gene encodes CDR1 GTSNPN and CDR2 SVGIG (reference sequence). There are 13 residues in the CDR3. The CDR3 bases are TGTGCCTGGAGTCGACAGGGACTTCAGCCCCAGCATTTT. Translated: CAWSRQGLQPQHF.

This chain connects TRBV19 to TRBJ1-6; TRBD1 matches at 9 bases. The CDR3 is 15 residues long. The ends lost 5 bases at V and 7 bases at J; junction bases unmatched: 6. CDR1 and CDR2 from the germline V gene are LNHDA and SQIVND (reference sequence). CDR3 DNA sequence: TGTGCCAGTAGTCCCGGGACAGGGACGAATTCACCCCTCCACTTT. Its translation: CASSPGTGTNSPLHF.

V usage is TRBV5-6 and J usage is TRBJ2-1, with D perhaps TRBD2 (5 bases). V was shortened by 2 bases and J by 6 bases, with 6 bases between the two germline ends. The CDR3 has 12 residues. Looked up from germline, CDR1 is SGHDT and CDR2 is YYEEEE. Written as DNA, the CDR3 is TGTGCCAGCAGCTTCCTAGCCAATGAGCAGTTCTTC. This gives the protein CASSFLANEQFF.

The genes are TRBV11-2 and TRBJ2-1; a weak D match, TRBD1 (6 bases). Per germline, CDR1 SGHAT and CDR2 FQNNGV. The CDR3 sequence is 13 residues long. The ends were cut back, 2 bases at V and 6 bases at J, with 8 bases in the middle. CDR3 loop: CASSLNRVNEQFF. CDR3 DNA: TGTGCCAGCAGCTTAAACAGGGTCAATGAGCAGTTCTTC.

The chain couples TRBV6-5 to TRBJ2-7; 9 nucleotides match TRBD1. Germline lookup yields CDR1 MNHEY and CDR2 SVGAGI. The CDR3 is made up of 15 amino acids. With V trimmed by 5 bases and J by 3 bases, 8 bases remained unmatched. CDR3 sequence: CASSPLGTGNYEQYF. CDR3 in DNA: TGTGCCAGCAGTCCGTTGGGGACAGGGAACTACGAGCAGTACTTC.

The chain carries TRBV21-1 and TRBJ2-6; TRBD1, as called in the table, went unchecked against the DNA. TRBV21-1 is a pseudogene. The CDR3 totals 22 residues. The CDR3 region is CASSKKNRSGHHKSSGANVLTF. Written as DNA, the CDR3 is TGTGCCAGCAGCAAAAAGAACCGTTCCGGACACCACAAGAGCTCTGGGGCCAACGTCCTGACTTTC.

This chain links TRBV30 with TRBJ2-7; 13 bases are a match to TRBD2. CDR1 and CDR2 from the germline V gene are GTSNPN and SVGIG (reference sequence). The CDR3 consists of 16 residues. The V segment lost 8 bases and the J segment 5 bases; nucleotides outside the gene matches: 15. CDR3: CARSASAGLAGDEQYF. As DNA, the CDR3 is TGTGCCCGTTCGGCCAGTGCCGGACTAGCGGGAGACGAGCAGTACTTC.

The V and J genes are TRBV11-2 and TRBJ2-1, with D perhaps matching TRBD2 (5 bases). The CDR3 contains 16 residues. Trimming shortened V by 1 base and J by 0 bases, and 10 bases separated the two germline ends. Germline V lookup: CDR1 SGHAT, CDR2 FQNNGV. The CDR3 loop reads CASSLGLAGSYNEQFF. CDR3 bases: TGTGCCAGCAGCTTAGGGCTAGCCGGCTCCTACAATGAGCAGTTCTTC.

The chain employs TRBV7-9 and TRBJ2-5, with no clear D. The germline V gene encodes CDR1 SEHNR and CDR2 FQNEAQ (reference sequence). V lost 3 bases to trimming and J lost 7 bases, with 9 bases between them. There are 12 residues in the CDR3. The CDR3 DNA is TGTGCCAGCAGCTTCCCGGGTGGGACCCAGTACTTC. Protein: CASSFPGGTQYF.